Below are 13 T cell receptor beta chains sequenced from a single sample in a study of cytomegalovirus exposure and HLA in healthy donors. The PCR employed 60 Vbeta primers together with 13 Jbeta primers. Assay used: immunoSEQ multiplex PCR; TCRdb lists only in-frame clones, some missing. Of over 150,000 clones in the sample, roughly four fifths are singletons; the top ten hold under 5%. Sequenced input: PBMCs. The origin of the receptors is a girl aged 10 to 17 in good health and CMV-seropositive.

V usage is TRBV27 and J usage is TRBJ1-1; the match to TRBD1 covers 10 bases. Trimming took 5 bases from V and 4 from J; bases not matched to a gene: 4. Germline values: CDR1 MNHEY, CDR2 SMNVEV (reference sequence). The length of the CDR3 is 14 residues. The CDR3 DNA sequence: TGTGCCAGCAGTCCCGGGGACAGGGGCACTGAAGCTTTCTTT. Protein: CASSPGDRGTEAFF.

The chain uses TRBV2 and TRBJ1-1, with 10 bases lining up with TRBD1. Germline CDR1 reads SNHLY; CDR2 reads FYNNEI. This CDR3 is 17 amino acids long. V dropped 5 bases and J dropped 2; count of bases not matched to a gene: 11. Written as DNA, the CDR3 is TGTGCCAGCAGTTTTGCCCGGGACAGGGGAACTAACACTGAAGCTTTCTTT. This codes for CASSFARDRGTNTEAFF.

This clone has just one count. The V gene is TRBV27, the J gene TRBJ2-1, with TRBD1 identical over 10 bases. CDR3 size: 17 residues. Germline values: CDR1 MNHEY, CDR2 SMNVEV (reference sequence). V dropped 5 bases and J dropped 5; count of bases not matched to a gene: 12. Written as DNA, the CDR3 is TGTGCCAGCAGTAGATACGGCCCGGGACAGGGGAACAATGAGCAGTTCTTC. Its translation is CASSRYGPGQGNNEQFF.

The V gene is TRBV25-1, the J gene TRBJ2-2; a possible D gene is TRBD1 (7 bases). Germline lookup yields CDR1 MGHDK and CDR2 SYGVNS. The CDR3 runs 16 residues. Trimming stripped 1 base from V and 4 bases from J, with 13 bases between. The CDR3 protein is CASSELQGGTTGELFF. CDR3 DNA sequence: TGTGCCAGCAGTGAATTGCAGGGGGGAACCACCGGGGAGCTGTTTTTT.

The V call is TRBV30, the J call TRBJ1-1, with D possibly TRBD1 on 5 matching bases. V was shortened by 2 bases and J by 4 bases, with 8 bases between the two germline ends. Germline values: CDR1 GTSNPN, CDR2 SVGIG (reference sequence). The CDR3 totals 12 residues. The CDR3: CAWSKGITEAFF. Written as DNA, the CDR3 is TGTGCCTGGAGTAAGGGGATCACTGAAGCTTTCTTT. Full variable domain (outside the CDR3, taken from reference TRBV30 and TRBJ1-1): SQTIHQWPATLVQPVGSPLSLECTVEGTSNPNLYWYRQAAGRGLQLLFYSVGIGQISSEVPQNLSASRPQDRQFILSSKKLLLSDSGFYLCAWSKGITEAFFGQGTRLTVV.

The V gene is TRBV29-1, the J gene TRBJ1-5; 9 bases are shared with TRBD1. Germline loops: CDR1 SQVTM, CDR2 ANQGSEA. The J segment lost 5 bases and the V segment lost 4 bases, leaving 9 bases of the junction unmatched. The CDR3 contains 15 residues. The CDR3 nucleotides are TGCAGCGTTGGGGGGGGACAGGGACTTCATCAGCCCCAGCATTTT. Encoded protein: CSVGGGQGLHQPQHF.

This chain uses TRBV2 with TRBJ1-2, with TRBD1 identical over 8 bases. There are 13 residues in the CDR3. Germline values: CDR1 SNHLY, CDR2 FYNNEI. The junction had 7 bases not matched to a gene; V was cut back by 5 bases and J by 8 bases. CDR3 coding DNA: TGTGCCAGCAGTTTAAGGACAGGGTACGGCTACACCTTC. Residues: CASSLRTGYGYTF.

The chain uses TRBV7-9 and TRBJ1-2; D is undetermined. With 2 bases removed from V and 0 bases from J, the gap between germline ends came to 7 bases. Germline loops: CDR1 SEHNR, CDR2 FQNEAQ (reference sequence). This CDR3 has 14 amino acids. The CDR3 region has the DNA TGTGCCAGCAGCTTAAACAGTCCTAACTATGGCTACACCTTC. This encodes CASSLNSPNYGYTF.

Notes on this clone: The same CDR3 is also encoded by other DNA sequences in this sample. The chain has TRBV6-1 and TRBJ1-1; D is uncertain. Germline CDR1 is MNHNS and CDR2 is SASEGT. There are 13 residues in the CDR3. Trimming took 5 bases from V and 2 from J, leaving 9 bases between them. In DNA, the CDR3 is TGTGCCAGCAGTACAGACCGTAACACTGAAGCTTTCTTT. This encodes CASSTDRNTEAFF.

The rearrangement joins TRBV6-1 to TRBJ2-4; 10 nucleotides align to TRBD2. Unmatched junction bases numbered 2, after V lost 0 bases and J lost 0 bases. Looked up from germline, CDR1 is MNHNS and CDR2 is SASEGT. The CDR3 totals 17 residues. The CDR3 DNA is TGTGCCAGCAGTGAAGCTACTAGCGGGATAGCCAAAAACATTCAGTACTTC. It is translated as CASSEATSGIAKNIQYF.

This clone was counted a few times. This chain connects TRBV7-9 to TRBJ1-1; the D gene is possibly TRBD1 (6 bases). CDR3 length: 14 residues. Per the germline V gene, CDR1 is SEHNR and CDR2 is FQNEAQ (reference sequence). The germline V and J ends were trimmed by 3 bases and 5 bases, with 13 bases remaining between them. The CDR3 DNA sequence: TGTGCCAGCAGCTTTCGGCAGGGGAGAACTGAAGCTTTCTTT. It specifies CASSFRQGRTEAFF.

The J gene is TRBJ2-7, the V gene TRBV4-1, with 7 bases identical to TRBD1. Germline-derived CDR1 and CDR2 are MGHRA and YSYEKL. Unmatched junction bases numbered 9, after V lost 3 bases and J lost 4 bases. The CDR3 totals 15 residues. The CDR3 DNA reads TGCGCCAGCAGCCACCGAAGGGACAGCATATACGAGCAGTACTTC. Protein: CASSHRRDSIYEQYF.

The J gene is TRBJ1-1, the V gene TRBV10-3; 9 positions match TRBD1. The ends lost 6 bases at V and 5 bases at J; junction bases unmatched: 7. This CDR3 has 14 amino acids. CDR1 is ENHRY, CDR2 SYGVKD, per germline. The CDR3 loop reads CAISPGQGRTEAFF. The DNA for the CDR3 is TGTGCCATCAGCCCGGGACAGGGAAGAACTGAAGCTTTCTTT.